The entry that follows covers one T cell receptor (beta chain) sequence. This clonotype was seen only a few times. Its antigen is currently not known. No much larger clone exists at a distance of one base, and base qualities are not known. Library preparation employed RT-PCR. For sequencing, a NextSeq 550 was employed. The public reads were reprocessed in TCRdb via fastp at Q25 and MiXCR, keeping in-frame beta chains. Every CDR3 protein is listed once, alongside the most common genes and DNA of its rows. This sample lists roughly 880,000 distinct CDR3 sequences; roughly 18% were detected once. Roughly 6.4% of the sample is held by the ten biggest clonotypes. This sample was taken from a study of patients and donors after allogeneic stem cell transplantation (dated by TCRdb to the early 2020s). The CDR3 runs 15 residues from the cysteine to the phenylalanine. Only the CDR3 DNA stays, 45 bases, in frame from base 1. The trim is 4 bases for V and 8 bases for J, with a gap of 17 bases between the germline ends.

Sequencing used blood, either unsorted or a sorted T cell fraction (not recorded which). This sequence originates from a human donor who was either an allogeneic HSCT recipient or a stem cell or donor lymphocyte infusion donor (not recorded which). It is not recorded whose cells these are; they may come from a transplant donor. The rearrangement combines TRBV12-3 or TRBV12-4 with TRBJ1-4; the best D guess is TRBD1, with 5 bases matching. The CDR3 reads CASSSGASSREKLFF. The DNA is as follows: TGTGCCAGCAGTTCTGGGGCAAGTTCTAGGGAAAAACTGTTTTTT.